This T cell receptor (beta chain) was retrieved from a study of cytomegalovirus exposure and HLA in healthy donors. Findings of the study overall: Common viral pathogens were later found to be apparently linked to several of the most significant clusters. The study recorded 150 to 200 TCR beta chains that were cytomegalovirus-associated. In an earlier analysis, about 87% or about 30%: the productive usage of most TCR beta V segments.

Worth noting for this clone: Its antigen is not identified.

Germline CDR1 SGHTA, CDR2 FQGNSA. Unmatched junction bases numbered 4, after V lost 4 bases and J lost 2 bases. The CDR3 is 15 residues long. PCR primers comprised 60 Vbeta and 13 Jbeta primers. Clones were read by immunoSEQ multiplex PCR, and TCRdb kept only the in-frame ones, dropping some. The sample has some 200,000 clones, over 65% seen once. The chain joins TRBV7-2 to TRBJ2-7; the match to TRBD2 covers 11 bases. The source is a man between 18 and 35 years old in good health and CMV-seronegative. Material: PBMCs. The CDR3, as DNA: TGTGCCAGCAGCTCCGTAGCGGGAGGGCCCTACGAGCAGTACTTC. It translates to CASSSVAGGPYEQYF.